This T cell receptor (beta chain) was documented in a study of blood T cell repertoires in COVID-19. About the research overall: From T cells, B-cell-depleted T cells, or PBMCs came the material, which was cDNA or gDNA.

Original handling: Estimation of nucleated cell counts relied on the amplification of reference gene primers. The method was immunoSEQ multiplex PCR; TCRdb's version includes in-frame clones alone and lacks a portion of them. V and J calls and clone size are given by that table; D and trimming were obtained from the DNA. The sample lists 100,000 to 150,000 clones; roughly 90% were seen once. This clone was seen once. Material: peripheral blood. The clonotype originates from a woman of 80 years or more with acute or convalescent COVID-19.

The DNA of the CDR3 is TGCGCCAGCAGCTTGAATGACGGGACTAAAGAGACCCAGTACTTC. Residues: CASSLNDGTKETQYF. This sequence joins TRBV5-1 and TRBJ2-5; 7 bases agree with TRBD2. Germline V gene data show CDR1 as SGHRS and CDR2 as YFSETQ. The ends lost 1 base at V and 3 bases at J; junction bases unmatched: 6. CDR3 size: 15 residues.